This T cell receptor (beta chain) originates from a study of blood T cell repertoires in COVID-19. Measured with immunoSEQ multiplex PCR; TCRdb has only the in-frame clones, and not every one. Here the sample spans around 620,000 clones, around 89% being singletons. Per germline, CDR1 SGHRS and CDR2 YFSETQ. CDR3 size: 16 residues. Trimming removed 4 bases at V and 4 bases at J, with 17 bases between. V is TRBV5-1 and J is TRBJ1-4; possibly TRBD1 for D (5 bases). Sequences were obtained from peripheral blood. The receptor was derived from a woman younger than 30 with acute or convalescent COVID-19. The CDR3 nucleotides read TGCGCCAGCAGCGGATCGGGCGACAGCTATAATGAAAAACTGTTTTTT. Its protein is CASSGSGDSYNEKLFF.